This TCR beta chain derives from a study of neoadjuvant nivolumab and ipilimumab in lung cancer. Study as a whole: Nivolumab 3 mg/kg was given days 1, 15 and 29, plus ipilimumab 1 mg/kg day 1 in combination. Study findings and constraints: Blood richness before therapy tracked richness in tumors resected after neoadjuvant therapy. Only two of four nivolumab-treated tumors gained richness and clonality by surgery.

Data came from immunoSEQ multiplex PCR; TCRdb stores just in-frame clones and leaves some out. This sample carries approximately 31,000 clones, under 95% of them seen once, and the ten largest clones take 2% to 2.5%. CDR1 is MNHNS, CDR2 SASEGT, per germline. The CDR3 is 14 residues long. Trimming left V 6 bases short and J 5 bases short, with 14 bases between. Worth noting for this clone: Its matching antigen is unknown.

This chain joins TRBV6-1 and TRBJ1-5, with D possibly matching TRBD1 (6 bases). Sequencing used peripheral blood, obtained after neoadjuvant nivolumab, alone or with ipilimumab, at or shortly before surgery. This TCR derives from an adult with non-small cell lung cancer. CDR3 bases: TGTGCCAGCAGACCTCATACAGGGTATCAGCCCCAGCATTTT. It specifies CASRPHTGYQPQHF.